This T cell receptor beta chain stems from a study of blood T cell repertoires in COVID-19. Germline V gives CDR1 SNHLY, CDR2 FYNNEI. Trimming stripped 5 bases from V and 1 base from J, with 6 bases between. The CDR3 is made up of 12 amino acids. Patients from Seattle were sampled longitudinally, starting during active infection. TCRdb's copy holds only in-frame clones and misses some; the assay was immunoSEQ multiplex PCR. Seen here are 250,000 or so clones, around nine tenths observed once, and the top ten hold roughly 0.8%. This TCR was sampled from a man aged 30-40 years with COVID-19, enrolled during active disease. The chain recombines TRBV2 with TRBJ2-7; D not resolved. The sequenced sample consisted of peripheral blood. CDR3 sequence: CASSFYSYEQYF. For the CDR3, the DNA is TGTGCCAGCAGTTTTTATTCCTACGAGCAGTACTTC.